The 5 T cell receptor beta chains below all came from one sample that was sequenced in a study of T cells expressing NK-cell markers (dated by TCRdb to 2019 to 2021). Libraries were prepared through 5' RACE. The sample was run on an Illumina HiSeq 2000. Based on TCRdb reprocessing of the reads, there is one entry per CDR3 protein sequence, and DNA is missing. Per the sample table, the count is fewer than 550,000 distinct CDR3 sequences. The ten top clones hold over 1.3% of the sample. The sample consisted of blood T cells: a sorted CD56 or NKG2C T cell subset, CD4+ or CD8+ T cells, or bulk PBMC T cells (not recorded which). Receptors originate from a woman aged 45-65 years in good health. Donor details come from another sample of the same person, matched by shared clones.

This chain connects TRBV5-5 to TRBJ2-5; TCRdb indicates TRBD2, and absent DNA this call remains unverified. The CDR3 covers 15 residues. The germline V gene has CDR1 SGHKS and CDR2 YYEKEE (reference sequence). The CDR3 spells CASLAGGSQQETQYF.

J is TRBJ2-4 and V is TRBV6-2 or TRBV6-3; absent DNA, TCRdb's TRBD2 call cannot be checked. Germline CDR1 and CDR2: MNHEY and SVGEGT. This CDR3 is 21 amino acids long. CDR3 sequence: CASSYTPASPQRWKTQNIQYF.

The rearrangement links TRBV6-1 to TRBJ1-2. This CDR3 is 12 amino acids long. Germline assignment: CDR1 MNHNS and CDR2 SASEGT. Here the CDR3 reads CASSEVGSRYTF.

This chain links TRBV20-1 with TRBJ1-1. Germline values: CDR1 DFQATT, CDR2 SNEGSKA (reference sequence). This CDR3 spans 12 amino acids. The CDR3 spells CSALRDSTEAFF.

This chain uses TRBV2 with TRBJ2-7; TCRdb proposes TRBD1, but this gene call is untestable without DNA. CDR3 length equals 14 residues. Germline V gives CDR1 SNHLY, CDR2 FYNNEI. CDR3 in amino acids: CASSGSRGVREQYF. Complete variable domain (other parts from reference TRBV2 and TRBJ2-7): EPEVTQTPSHQVTQMGQEVILRCVPISNHLYFYWYRQILGQKVEFLVSFYNNEISEKSEIFDDQFSVERPDGSNFTLKIRSTKLEDSAMYFCASSGSRGVREQYFGPGTRLTVT.